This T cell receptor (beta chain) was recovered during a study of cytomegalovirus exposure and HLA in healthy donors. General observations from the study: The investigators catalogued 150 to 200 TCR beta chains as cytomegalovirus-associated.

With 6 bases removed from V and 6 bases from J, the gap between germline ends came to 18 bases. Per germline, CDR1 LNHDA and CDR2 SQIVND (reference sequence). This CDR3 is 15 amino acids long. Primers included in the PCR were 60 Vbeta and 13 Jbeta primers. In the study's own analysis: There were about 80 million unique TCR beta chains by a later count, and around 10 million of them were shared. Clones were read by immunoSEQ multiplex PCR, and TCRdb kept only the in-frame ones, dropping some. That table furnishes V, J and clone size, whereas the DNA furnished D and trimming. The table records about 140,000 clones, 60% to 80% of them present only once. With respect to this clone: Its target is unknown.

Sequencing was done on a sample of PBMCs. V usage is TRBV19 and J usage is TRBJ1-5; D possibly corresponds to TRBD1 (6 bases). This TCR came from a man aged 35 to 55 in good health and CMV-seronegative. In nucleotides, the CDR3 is TGTGCCAGTAGCCCCCGGACAGTTAATGGTCAGCCCCAGCATTTT. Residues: CASSPRTVNGQPQHF.